This T cell receptor (beta chain) stems from a study of PD-1 blockade in classical Hodgkin lymphoma (dated by TCRdb to about 2020). In the study overall: Nivolumab dosing was 3 mg/kg intravenously every 2 weeks, continuing until either disease progression or unacceptable toxicity. The study used TCR beta sequencing and CyTOF to define a peripheral blood immune signature of response to PD-1 blockade in classical Hodgkin lymphoma. The research as a whole found: Baseline TCR diversity was reported to be lower in newly diagnosed patients than in healthy donors and to be lower still in relapsed/refractory patients. The study was restricted to a single clinical trial cohort, and the causes of repertoire differences, possibly disease activity or prior therapy, were left undefined. A significant rise by C4D1 was seen in CD4+ but not CD8+ TCR diversity (p=0.0027 vs p=0.16), with the rise being most apparent in complete responders (p=0.02). Baseline diversity similar to that of newly diagnosed patients was observed in trial patients achieving complete response, whereas significantly lower diversity was observed in partial responders and progressors. Diversity was lower in patients who began nivolumab less than 1 year after ASCT, so these patients were left out of later analyses to avoid confounding by immune reconstitution.

For CDR1 and CDR2, the germline V gene lists SNHLY and FYNNEI. The V end gives up 6 bases and the J end 0 bases, leaving 8 bases in the junction not matched to a gene. The CDR3 numbers 17 residues from cysteine through phenylalanine. Only the CDR3 DNA is retained, 51 bases long and in frame from the first base. This specimen's time point label, per the study, means: cycle 4 day 1 (C4D1), after 5 to 7 weeks of nivolumab. Every trial patient had relapsed after autologous stem cell transplantation, and cohorts A, B and C differed in prior brentuximab vedotin exposure. The trial cohort included 55 to 65 patients with relapsed/refractory classical Hodgkin lymphoma, and each patient had a best overall response of complete response, partial response or progressive disease. In the multi-cohort phase II CheckMate 205 trial, trial patients received single-agent nivolumab. An independent review committee assessed best overall response using the 2007 International Working Group response criteria. PBMCs from the trial were collected at three points: immediately before nivolumab initiation (C1D1), and during therapy at cycle 2 day 1 and cycle 4 day 1. Peripheral blood was collected in 8 mL Vacutainer Cell Preparation Tubes, from which PBMCs were isolated by centrifugation and then cryopreserved.

Genomic DNA was extracted with the Qiagen DNeasy kit from unsorted PBMCs and from negatively selected CD4+ and CD8+ fractions. Using primers that anneal to V and J segments, immunoSEQ multiplex PCR amplified the TCR beta CDR3 regions. A synthetic immune receptor repertoire was used to minimize amplification bias, and any remaining bias was removed computationally after sequencing. Processing in the source paper ran as follows. Custom Python scripts were used to quantify repertoire diversity as the Shannon entropy index. The unsorted, CD4+ and CD8+ repertoires were each analyzed separately, with the exception of combined analyses, where CD4+ and CD8+ sequences were merged in silico. A clone counted as expanded when the clone's frequency after treatment rose at least 2-fold relative to C1D1, and clones undetected at baseline were given a pseudocount of 0.5. Singleton clones were defined as clones with 0 or 1 copy at C1D1, and non-singleton clones were defined as clones with 2 or more copies. Clones expanded in unsorted samples were labelled as CD4+, CD8+ or unknown by matching protein sequences in sorted samples from the same patient. Wilcoxon tests on paired samples were used to test diversity changes from C1D1 to C4D1. Here the immuneACCESS table is served through TCRdb, limited to in-frame sequences with V and J called. Missing clones are a known gap in these copies; in checked studies unresolved V genes cover under half, and the rest lacks a known reason. V and J calls plus clone size are reproduced from that table; the DNA served to infer D and trimming. Within this sample are tens of thousands of clones, with about nine tenths of them counted one time only. Jointly, the top ten make up under 3.5% of the sample.

As to this clone: Its target antigen remains unknown. Base qualities are not recorded, but no much larger clone differs from it by a single base.

The sequence was collected from a human donor with classical Hodgkin lymphoma. The chain joins TRBV2 to TRBJ1-6; 7 bases in the middle match TRBD1. Source: peripheral blood mononuclear cells (PBMCs), taken before the fourth cycle of nivolumab. The bases read TGTGCCAGCAGAAGGGACAGCCAGAGCTCCTATAATTCACCCCTCCACTTT. Its translation reads: CASRRDSQSSYNSPLHF.